Below, one T cell receptor beta chain is given with its context. Its specificity is not known. This specimen comes from a study of cytomegalovirus exposure and HLA in healthy donors. Study-level information: A prior analysis found more than 90 million unique TCR beta sequences from 150 million to 200 million T cells. Study-wide findings and caveats: Sequencing depth roughly uniform across donors was assumed in presence/absence analyses. As a later analysis revealed, the rate of TCR association differed by HLA locus, with DRB1 most and HLA-C fewest.

Primers included in the PCR were 60 Vbeta and 13 Jbeta primers. Repertoires were generated with immunoSEQ multiplex PCR, while TCRdb's copy carries only in-frame clones and drops some. The sample records approximately 150,000 clones, roughly four fifths being singletons. Everyone who donated was a healthy bone marrow donor. This clonotype originated in a woman between 45 and 60 years old in good health and CMV-seronegative. Sequencing was carried out using PBMCs.

The CDR3 here is CASSLDRDAGNEQFF. The CDR3 bases are TGTGCCAGTAGTCTGGACAGGGATGCGGGCAATGAGCAGTTCTTC. The chain links TRBV19 to TRBJ2-1, with 8 bases lining up with TRBD1. This CDR3 is built from 15 residues. Germline lookup yields CDR1 LNHDA and CDR2 SQIVND (reference sequence). Germline trimming cut 5 bases from V and 6 bases from J; bases unmatched to any gene: 9.